Below, one T cell receptor beta chain is given with its context. Its antigen is still unknown. From RNA transcripts, TCR beta CDR3 regions were amplified. Initially, a first-round RT-PCR of the TCR CDR3 employed the HTBI primer set. MiXCR, applied by TCRdb to the multiplex PCR reads, yields one record per CDR3 protein. The sample has nearly 250,000 distinct CDR3 sequences, roughly 15% seen once. Trimming at V came to 5 bases and at J to 4 bases, leaving 10 bases not matched to a gene. The germline V gene has CDR1 MDHEN and CDR2 SYDVKM. The CDR3 consists of 16 residues. The entry originates in a study of T cells in Graves' hyperthyroidism and ophthalmopathy. General study points: Ophthalmopathy was model-predicted a median about 6.9 months pre-onset.

J is TRBJ2-1 and V is TRBV28; 8 bases match TRBD2. Sequencing was performed on blood. This TCR was sampled from a woman between 18 and 29 years old with Graves' ophthalmopathy. CDR3 DNA: TGTGCCAGCAGTCGTCGTAGCGGGGCAGGGTACAATGAGCAGTTCTTC. This encodes CASSRRSGAGYNEQFF.